This TCR beta chain is from a study of T cell repertoires in ileal Crohn's disease. Study results and caveats: All patients with clonality above 26.8% had endoscopic recurrence.

The CDR3 extends over 15 amino acids. Germline CDR1 MNHEY, CDR2 SVGAGI. V dropped 6 bases and J dropped 1; count of bases not matched to a gene: 8. Per sample, about 460 nanograms of biopsy DNA were TCRB immunosequenced. Using immunoSEQ multiplex PCR, the repertoire was profiled, and TCRdb retains in-frame clones only, with some absent. The sample lists 8,000 to 8,500 clones; around 96% were seen once. Concerning this clone: Its antigen remains unidentified.

This clonotype was sampled from an adult with Crohn's disease. The sample comprised ileal tissue. This chain joins TRBV6-5 and TRBJ1-2; 7 nucleotides align to TRBD1. CDR3 amino acids: CASRLRQGVNYGYTF. In DNA form, the CDR3 reads TGTGCCAGCAGACTACGACAGGGCGTTAACTATGGCTACACCTTC.